This entry is about one T cell receptor beta chain. No antigen is known for it. The data are from a study of shared clonotypes between healthy human individuals. Study-level points and caveats: Clonotypes which were not shared had lower generation probabilities than clonotypes that all four donors shared. Despite large depth, sorted-subset datasets appeared incompletely sequenced.

Trimming removed 4 bases from V and 10 bases from J, with 14 bases in between. This CDR3 comprises 13 residues. Germline lookup yields CDR1 SGHTS and CDR2 YDEGEE. The assay ran at deep level. Repertoires were generated with immunoSEQ multiplex PCR, while TCRdb's copy carries only in-frame clones and drops some. The sample yields around 650,000 clones, around 96% seen once. CD45RO-negative CD8 cells positively selected for CCR7 made up the naive population, which excluded terminally differentiated effector memory CD45RA+ cells. Nashville, Tennessee was home to all donors, each a Caucasian adult. V usage is TRBV5-8 and J usage is TRBJ1-4; tentative D call: TRBD1 (5 bases). Specimen: naive CD8+ T cells sorted from blood. The receptor was derived from a woman aged 25-40 years in good health. The CDR3, as DNA: TGTGCCAGCAGCACGGCCCGGGGCGGAAAACTGTTTTTT. Amino acids: CASSTARGGKLFF.